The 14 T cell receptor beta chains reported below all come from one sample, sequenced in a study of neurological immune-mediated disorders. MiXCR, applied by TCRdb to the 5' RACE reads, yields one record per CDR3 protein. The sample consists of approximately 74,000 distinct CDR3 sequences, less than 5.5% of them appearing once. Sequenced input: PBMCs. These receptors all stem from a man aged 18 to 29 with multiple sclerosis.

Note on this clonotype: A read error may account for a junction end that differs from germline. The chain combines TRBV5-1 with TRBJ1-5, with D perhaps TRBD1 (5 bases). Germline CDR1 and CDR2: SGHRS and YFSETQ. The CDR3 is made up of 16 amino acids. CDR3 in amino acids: CASSPGGMPSNQPQNF. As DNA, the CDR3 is TGCGCCAGCAGCCCCGGGGGTATGCCTAGCAATCAGCCCCAGAATTTT.

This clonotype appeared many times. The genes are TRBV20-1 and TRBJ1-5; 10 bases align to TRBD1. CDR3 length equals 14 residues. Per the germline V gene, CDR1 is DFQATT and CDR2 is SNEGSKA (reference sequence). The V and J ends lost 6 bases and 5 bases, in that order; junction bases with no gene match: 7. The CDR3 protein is CSAAGQGGHQPQHF. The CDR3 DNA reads TGCAGTGCAGCAGGACAGGGGGGGCATCAGCCCCAGCATTTT.

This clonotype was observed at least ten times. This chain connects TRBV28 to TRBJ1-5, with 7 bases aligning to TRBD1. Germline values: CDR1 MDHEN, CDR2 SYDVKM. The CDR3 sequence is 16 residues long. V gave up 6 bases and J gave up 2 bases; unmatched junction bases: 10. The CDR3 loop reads CASSSFRGSGNQPQHF. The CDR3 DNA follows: TGTGCCAGCAGCTCCTTCAGGGGGTCGGGCAATCAGCCCCAGCATTTT.

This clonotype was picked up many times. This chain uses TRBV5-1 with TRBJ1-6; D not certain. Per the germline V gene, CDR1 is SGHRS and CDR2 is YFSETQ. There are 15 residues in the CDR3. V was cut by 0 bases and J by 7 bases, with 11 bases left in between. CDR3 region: CASSLDGERNSPLHF. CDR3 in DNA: TGCGCCAGCAGCTTGGACGGGGAGCGGAATTCACCCCTCCACTTT. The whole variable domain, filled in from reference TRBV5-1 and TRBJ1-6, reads KAGVTQTPRYLIKTRGQQVTLSCSPISGHRSVSWYQQTPGQGLQFLFEYFSETQRNKGNFPGRFSGRQFSNSRSEMNVSTLELGDSALYLCASSLDGERNSPLHFGNGTRLTVT.

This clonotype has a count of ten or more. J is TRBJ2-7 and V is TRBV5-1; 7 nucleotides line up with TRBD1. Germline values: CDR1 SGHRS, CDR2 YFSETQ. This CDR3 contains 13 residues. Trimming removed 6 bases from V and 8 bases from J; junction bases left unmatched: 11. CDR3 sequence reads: CASIGTERNQQYF. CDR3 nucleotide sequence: TGCGCCAGCATTGGGACAGAACGGAACCAGCAGTACTTC.

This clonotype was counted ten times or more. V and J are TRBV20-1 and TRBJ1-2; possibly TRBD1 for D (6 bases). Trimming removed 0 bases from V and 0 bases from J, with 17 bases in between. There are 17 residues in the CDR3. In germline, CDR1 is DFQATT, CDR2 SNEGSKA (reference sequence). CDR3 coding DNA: TGCAGTGCTAGAGACGGGGCAGGGGCCCATACTAACTATGGCTACACCTTC. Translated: CSARDGAGAHTNYGYTF.

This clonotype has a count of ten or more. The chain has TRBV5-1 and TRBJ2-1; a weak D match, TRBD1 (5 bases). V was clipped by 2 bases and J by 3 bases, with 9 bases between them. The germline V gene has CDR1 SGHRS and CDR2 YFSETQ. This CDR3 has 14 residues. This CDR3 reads CASSLQTVYNEQFF. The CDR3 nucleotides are TGCGCCAGCAGCTTACAGACAGTCTACAATGAGCAGTTCTTC. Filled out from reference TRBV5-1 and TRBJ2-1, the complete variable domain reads KAGVTQTPRYLIKTRGQQVTLSCSPISGHRSVSWYQQTPGQGLQFLFEYFSETQRNKGNFPGRFSGRQFSNSRSEMNVSTLELGDSALYLCASSLQTVYNEQFFGPGTRLTVL.

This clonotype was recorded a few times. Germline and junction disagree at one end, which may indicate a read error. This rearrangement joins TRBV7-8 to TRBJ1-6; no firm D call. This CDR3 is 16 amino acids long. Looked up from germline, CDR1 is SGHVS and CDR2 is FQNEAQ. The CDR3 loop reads CASSLSADSYNSPLNF. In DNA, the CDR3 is TGTGCCAGCAGCTTATCGGCGGACTCCTATAATTCACCCCTCAACTTT.

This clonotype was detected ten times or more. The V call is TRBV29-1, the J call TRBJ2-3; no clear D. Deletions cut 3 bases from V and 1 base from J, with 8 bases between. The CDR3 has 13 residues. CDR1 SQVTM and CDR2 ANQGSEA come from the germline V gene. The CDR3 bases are TGCAGCGTTGACGAGGTCGGCACAGATACGCAGTATTTT. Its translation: CSVDEVGTDTQYF.

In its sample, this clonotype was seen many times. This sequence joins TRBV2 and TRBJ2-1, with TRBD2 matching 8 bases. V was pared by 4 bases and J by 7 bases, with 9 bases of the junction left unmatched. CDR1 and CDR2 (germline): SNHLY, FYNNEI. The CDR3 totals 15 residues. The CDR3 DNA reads TGTGCCAGCAGTGCTCAGCGGGGGCCGTGGAATGAGCAGTTCTTC. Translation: CASSAQRGPWNEQFF.

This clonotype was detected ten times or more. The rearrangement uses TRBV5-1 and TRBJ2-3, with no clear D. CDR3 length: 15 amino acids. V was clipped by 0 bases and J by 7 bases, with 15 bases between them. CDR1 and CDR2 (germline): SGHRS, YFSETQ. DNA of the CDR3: TGCGCCAGCAGCTTGGGACTGACGGTGTCCCATACGCAGTATTTT. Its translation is CASSLGLTVSHTQYF.

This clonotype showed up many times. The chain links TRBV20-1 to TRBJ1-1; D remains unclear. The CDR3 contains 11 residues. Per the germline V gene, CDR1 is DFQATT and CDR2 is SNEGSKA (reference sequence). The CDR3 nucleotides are TGCGGAGGGAGGGAGGTCGCTGAAGCTTTCTTT. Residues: CGGREVAEAFF.

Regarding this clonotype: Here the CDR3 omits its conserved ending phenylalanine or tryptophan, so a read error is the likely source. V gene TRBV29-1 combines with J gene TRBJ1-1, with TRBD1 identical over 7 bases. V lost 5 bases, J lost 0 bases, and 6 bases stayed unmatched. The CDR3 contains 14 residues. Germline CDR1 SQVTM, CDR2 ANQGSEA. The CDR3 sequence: CSVYPRGMNTEAFN. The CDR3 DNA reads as TGCAGCGTTTACCCCAGGGGGATGAACACTGAAGCTTTCAAT.

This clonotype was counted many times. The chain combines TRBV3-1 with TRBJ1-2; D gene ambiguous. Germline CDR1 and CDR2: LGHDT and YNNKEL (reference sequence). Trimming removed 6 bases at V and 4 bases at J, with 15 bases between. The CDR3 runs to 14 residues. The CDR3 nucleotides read TGTGCCAGCAGGCCTCTGGAGCTTAGCTATGGCTACACCTTC. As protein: CASRPLELSYGYTF.